This T cell receptor beta chain was retrieved from a study of T-cell memory formation after mild COVID-19. On the study more broadly: Clusters of TCRs were largely donor specific.

This clonotype showed up just a few times. Antigen unknown. CDR1 and CDR2 (germline): SGHNT, YYREEE (reference sequence). The CDR3 is made up of 15 amino acids. Trimming stripped 4 bases from V and 7 bases from J, with 17 bases between. Study-wide points: Pre-infection memory held some responding clones, suggesting pre-existing cross-reactive T cells responded. Mostly located in CM and EM were contracting CD4+ clones, with contracting CD8+ clones located in EMRA. A balance of CD4 and CD8 characterized clones contracting day 15 to 85, whereas later expanders leaned CD4+.

TCRdb reprocessed the 5' RACE reads with MiXCR, giving one entry per CDR3 protein. Here the sample spans around 210,000 distinct CDR3 sequences, 9.5% being singletons. The chain is built from TRBV5-4 and TRBJ2-2; D might be TRBD1 (6 bases). This TCR came from a man younger than 35 who had mild COVID-19 (a few samples of this study predate the infection). Cell type and time point are not known. Material: PBMCs or a T cell subset sorted from them (not recorded which). This chain's CDR3 is CASSQGQVGFGELFF. The CDR3 region has the DNA TGTGCCAGCAGCCAGGGGCAAGTGGGATTCGGGGAGCTGTTTTTT.